The source of this T cell receptor (beta chain) is a study of T-cell memory formation after mild COVID-19. Note on this clonotype: Antigen unknown.

From the 5' RACE reads, TCRdb called clonotypes with MiXCR, one entry per CDR3 protein. The table lists 200,000 to 250,000 distinct CDR3 sequences, about 10% of them singletons, with approximately 3% in the top ten. General study points: Still unconfirmed is whether the second-wave clones peaking on day 37 recognized SARS-CoV-2.

Between the trimmed V and J ends, which lost 6 bases and 5 bases, there was a span of 20 bases. Germline lookup yields CDR1 DFQATT and CDR2 SNEGSKA (reference sequence). The CDR3 runs to 14 residues. The sample taken for sequencing was PBMCs or a T cell subset sorted from them (not recorded which). The sequence was collected from a young man who had mild COVID-19 (a few samples of this study predate the infection). Cell type and time point are not known. The chain recombines TRBV20-1 with TRBJ2-7; D is uncertain. Here the CDR3 DNA reads TGCAGTGCCCCCGGTGGGTACGTGCAGCACGAGCAGTACTTC. Its protein is CSAPGGYVQHEQYF.